These T cell receptor beta chains were read from a single sample in a study of cytomegalovirus exposure and HLA in healthy donors. Assay used: immunoSEQ multiplex PCR; TCRdb lists only in-frame clones, some missing. The sample carries about 140,000 clones, about 80% recorded once. Sequencing was done on a sample of PBMCs. These receptors came from a man in his forties or fifties in good health and CMV-seronegative. Both conserved end residues are part of each CDR3. Each record gives: D gene, V gene, clone size, J gene, CDR3 DNA, CDR3 protein. A D gene is named only where the DNA matches it firmly. Expanded clones are given a class, and other clones once, few, many or no size at all.

TRBD1	TRBV10-1	NA	TRBJ2-4	TGCGCCAGCAGTCCAGGACAGGGGATAGCCAAAAACAGTCAGTACTTC	CASSPGQGIAKNSQYF
TRBD1	TRBV18	NA	TRBJ2-7	TGTGCCAGCTCACCCCCGGGACAGGGGGCCTATGAGCAGTACTTC	CASSPPGQGAYEQYF
NA	TRBV9	once	TRBJ1-6	TGTGCCAGCTCTGCGGGGCATTCACCCCTCCACTTT	CASSAGHSPLHF
TRBD1	TRBV7-9	NA	TRBJ1-3	TGTGCCAGCAGCAAGACGCAGGGGGTAAACTCTGGAAACACCATATATTTT	CASSKTQGVNSGNTIYF
TRBD2	TRBV6-5	NA	TRBJ2-7	TGTGCCAGCAGTTACTCCGGGACTAGCGGCTACGAGCAGTACTTC	CASSYSGTSGYEQYF
NA	TRBV28	few	TRBJ1-5	TGTGCCAGCAGTTTAGGTATAGAGCAGCCCCAGCATTTT	CASSLGIEQPQHF
TRBD1	TRBV18	NA	TRBJ2-7	TGTGCCAGCTCACCCGGACAGGCGACCTACGAGCAGTACTTC	CASSPGQATYEQYF
NA	TRBV30	once	TRBJ1-6	TGTGCCTGGAGTCCTTTGGACAGAGAGGATTCACCCCTCCACTTT	CAWSPLDREDSPLHF
TRBD1	TRBV18	NA	TRBJ2-5	TGTGCCAGCTCACTGACTAGGACAGGGGCTTCGGAGACCCAGTACTTC	CASSLTRTGASETQYF
NA	TRBV20-1	NA	TRBJ1-1	TGCAGTGCCTACAGGGCTGAAGCTTTCTTT	CSAYRAEAFF
TRBD1	TRBV5-8	NA	TRBJ1-2	TGTGCCAGCAGTATTAGAGTGACAGGGAACTATGGCTACACCTTC	CASSIRVTGNYGYTF
TRBD1	TRBV18	NA	TRBJ2-1	TGTGCCAGCTCACCGGGACAGGGCTACAATGAGCAGTTCTTC	CASSPGQGYNEQFF
NA	TRBV7-7	NA	TRBJ2-7	TGTGCCAGCAGCTTAGGCGGGACAGACGAGCAGTACTTC	CASSLGGTDEQYF
NA	TRBV25-1	NA	TRBJ2-1	TGTGCCAGCACCGGGAAAATCAGTGAGCAGTTCTTC	CASTGKISEQFF
TRBD2	TRBV12-5	NA	TRBJ2-2	TGTGCTAGTGGTTCCCGACTAGCGGGGGCCCCGAACACCGGGGAGCTGTTTTTT	CASGSRLAGAPNTGELFF
NA	TRBV6-5	NA	TRBJ2-3	TGTGCCAGCATGGGGGGAACAGATACGCAGTATTTT	CASMGGTDTQYF
NA	TRBV5-1	once	TRBJ1-1	TGCGCCAGCAACCCAGGGTCTATGAACACTGAAGCTTTCTTT	CASNPGSMNTEAFF
TRBD1	TRBV6-5	NA	TRBJ2-2	TGTGCCAGCAGTTACCGACAGGGGACCGGGGAGCTGTTTTTT	CASSYRQGTGELFF
TRBD2	TRBV4-3	few	TRBJ2-6	TGCGCCAGCAGCACCAACCTAGCGGGGGGGCCTGGGGCCAACGTCCTGACTTTC	CASSTNLAGGPGANVLTF
TRBD1	TRBV7-2	NA	TRBJ2-7	TGTGCCAGCACCCCAGGGGGACAGGGGCAATCCTCCTACGAGCAGTACTTC	CASTPGGQGQSSYEQYF
NA	TRBV19	NA	TRBJ2-6	TGTGCCAGTAGTATTCTGCCGGGGAGCTCTGGGGCCAACGTCCTGACTTTC	CASSILPGSSGANVLTF
NA	TRBV7-9	once	TRBJ1-2	TGTGCCAGCAGCTTATTGGGAGAGAACTATGGCTACACCTTC	CASSLLGENYGYTF
TRBD1	TRBV6-1	few	TRBJ1-4	TGTGCCAGCACAGACAGGGTCGGGGAAAAACTGTTTTTT	CASTDRVGEKLFF
NA	TRBV18	NA	TRBJ2-1	TGTGCCAGCTCACCACCGGCGACAGGCACCAATGAGCAGTTCTTC	CASSPPATGTNEQFF
NA	TRBV4-2	NA	TRBJ1-4	TGTGCCAGCAGCCAGACGGCGGGGCGGACTAATGAAAAACTGTTTTTT	CASSQTAGRTNEKLFF
NA	TRBV19	once	TRBJ1-2	TGTGCCAGTAGTATAGAGGGGCAGCGTGGCTACACCTTC	CASSIEGQRGYTF
NA	TRBV5-1	NA	TRBJ2-7	TGCGCCAGCAGCTTGGGGGGCGGCTACGAGCAGTACTTC	CASSLGGGYEQYF
TRBD1	TRBV5-1	NA	TRBJ1-1	TGCGCCAGCAGTTCGACAGGGGTGAACACTGAAGCTTTCTTT	CASSSTGVNTEAFF
NA	TRBV10-3	NA	TRBJ2-7	TGTGCCATCAGTGACAGTGGGTCTAGCTCCTACGAGCAGTACTTC	CAISDSGSSSYEQYF
TRBD1	TRBV6-6	NA	TRBJ1-5	TGTGCCGGGGCGGGACAGGGGGCTCGACAGCCCCAGCATTTT	CAGAGQGARQPQHF
TRBD1	TRBV9	NA	TRBJ2-2	TGTGCCAGCAGCCTTCTGACAGGGACCGGGGAGCTGTTTTTT	CASSLLTGTGELFF
TRBD1	TRBV5-4	once	TRBJ2-5	TGTGCCAGCAGCTCCGGGGGGACAGGGGGGGAGACCCAGTACTTC	CASSSGGTGGETQYF
NA	TRBV7-3	NA	TRBJ2-6	TGTGCCAGCAGCCTACAAGGTCTAGGTGGGGCCAACGTCCTGACTTTC	CASSLQGLGGANVLTF
NA	TRBV6-5	NA	TRBJ2-7	TGTGCCAGCAGTTACGGTACGGGATACGAGCAGTACTTC	CASSYGTGYEQYF
TRBD1	TRBV4-1	NA	TRBJ2-5	TGCGCCAGCAGCCGAGAGGGACAGGGTTCCCAAGAGACCCAGTACTTC	CASSREGQGSQETQYF
TRBD1	TRBV5-1	NA	TRBJ1-2	TGCGCCAGCAGCCCGGGGACAGGGGGCTCCTATGGCTACACCTTC	CASSPGTGGSYGYTF
NA	TRBV7-9	NA	TRBJ2-5	TGTGCCAGCGTACTCCAACAGGGTCGAGAGACCCAGTACTTC	CASVLQQGRETQYF
TRBD2	TRBV27	NA	TRBJ2-1	TGTGCCAGCAGTGCGGGACTAGCGGGGCAGTTCTTC	CASSAGLAGQFF
TRBD1	TRBV5-5	NA	TRBJ1-6	TGTGCCAGCAGTTTGACAGGGGATAATTCACCCCTCCACTTT	CASSLTGDNSPLHF
NA	TRBV15	NA	TRBJ2-4	TGTGCCACCAGCACCCGGGGGGCAGGAAGCGGCATTCAGTACTTC	CATSTRGAGSGIQYF
TRBD2	TRBV29-1	NA	TRBJ2-7	TGCAGCGTCATGAGCGGGGGCTCCTACGAGCAGTACTTC	CSVMSGGSYEQYF
TRBD1	TRBV7-9	NA	TRBJ2-7	TGTGCCAGCAGCTTAGGGACAGGGAACTACGAGCAGTACTTC	CASSLGTGNYEQYF
NA	TRBV28	once	TRBJ1-2	TGTGCCAGCAGTTTATCTGGACAGCCGGCTCAGCGTGGCTACACCTTC	CASSLSGQPAQRGYTF